This T cell receptor beta chain was captured by sequencing in a study of blood T cell repertoires in COVID-19. Whole-study context: COVID-19 samples from acute and convalescent phases originated in the United States, Italy and Spain. Sources were T cells, B-cell-depleted T cells, or PBMCs; the material itself was cDNA or gDNA.

CDR1 and CDR2 (germline): MNHEY, SVGEGT. This CDR3 comprises 16 residues. V lost 0 bases, J lost 2 bases, and 4 bases stayed unmatched. There are a few counts of this clone. In the study's own analysis: Reference gene primer amplification gave estimated nucleated cell counts. Libraries were prepared by immunoSEQ multiplex PCR; TCRdb keeps only in-frame clonotypes and omits some of them. The D gene and trimming were derived from the DNA, and the V and J assignments and clone size from that table. The sample lists roughly 300,000 clones, approximately 90% occurring once. The Seattle patients, enrolled during active infection, were followed longitudinally.

The clonotype comes from a woman in her twenties or thirties with COVID-19, enrolled during active disease. The chain combines TRBV6-2 or TRBV6-3 with TRBJ1-5; TRBD1 agrees at 7 bases. Material: peripheral blood. The chain's CDR3 is CASSYSDRVGNQPQHF. Here the CDR3 DNA reads TGTGCCAGCAGTTACTCCGACAGGGTCGGCAATCAGCCCCAGCATTTT.